This T cell receptor (beta chain) derives from a study of cytomegalovirus exposure and HLA in healthy donors. Looked up from germline, CDR1 is LNHDA and CDR2 is SQIVND (reference sequence). V lost 1 base to trimming and J lost 7 bases; unmatched junction nucleotides: 7. The CDR3 runs 15 residues. This PCR relied on a set of 60 Vbeta primers and 13 Jbeta primers. Assay used: immunoSEQ multiplex PCR; TCRdb lists only in-frame clones, some missing. The sample lists fewer than 150,000 clones, more than 65% occurring once. The material sequenced was PBMCs. The J gene is TRBJ2-3, the V gene TRBV19, with TRBD2 identical over 8 bases. This TCR was sampled from a human donor in good health. The CDR3 DNA reads as TGTGCCAGTAGTATAGGATCCAGCGGGAGTAATACGCAGTATTTT. Translating gives CASSIGSSGSNTQYF. Filled out from reference TRBV19 and TRBJ2-3, the complete variable domain reads DGGITQSPKYLFRKEGQNVTLSCEQNLNHDAMYWYRQDPGQGLRLIYYSQIVNDFQKGDIAEGYSVSREKKESFPLTVTSAQKNPTAFYLCASSIGSSGSNTQYFGPGTRLTVL.